Listed here are 22 T cell receptor beta chains from one sample, sequenced in a study of Ad26.COV2.S vaccination and SARS-CoV-2 variants. TCRdb's table, derived via immunoSEQ multiplex PCR, lists solely in-frame clones and lacks some. The sample gives some 640,000 clones, approximately 88% of which show up once; about 1.5% is in the top ten. Specified treatment: over 15 received Ad26.COV2.S at low or high dose, single or two shots; 5 received placebo; per-sample allocation not given. Vaccine and placebo recipients were sampled on day 63 after the first injection. Source: peripheral blood, taken in a trial of Ad26.COV2.S vaccine versus placebo. These receptors came from a person aged 18-65 years who received the Ad26.COV2.S COVID-19 vaccine or a placebo.

On this clone: At the DNA level, this CDR3 is encoded by other sequences in the same sample as well. This sequence joins TRBV10-3 and TRBJ1-2; D unresolved. The germline CDR1 and CDR2 sequences are ENHRY and SYGVKD. V lost 4 bases and J 6 bases, leaving 9 bases between the germline ends. This CDR3 has 12 residues. CDR3 sequence reads: CAISGRGDGYTF. In nucleotides, the CDR3 is TGTGCCATCAGTGGGCGGGGAGATGGCTACACCTTC.

This clone was found once. V usage is TRBV19 and J usage is TRBJ1-2; no clear D. V lost 0 bases and J 5 bases, leaving 16 bases between the germline ends. Germline CDR1 reads LNHDA; CDR2 reads SQIVND (reference sequence). The CDR3 extends over 16 amino acids. The CDR3: CASSIDLGSSGYGYTF. The CDR3 DNA reads as TGTGCCAGTAGTATAGATTTGGGCAGCTCGGGTTATGGCTACACCTTC.

The CDR3 DNA sequence: TGTGCCAGCAGCTGGGGATTAGGAGAGACCCAGTACTTC. As protein: CASSWGLGETQYF. The genes are TRBV11-1 and TRBJ2-5; D uncertain. The CDR3 covers 13 residues. Germline loops: CDR1 SGHAT, CDR2 FQDESV (reference sequence). V lost 4 bases, J lost 4 bases, and 10 bases lay in between.

This clone showed up just once. This sequence joins TRBV6-2 or TRBV6-3 and TRBJ2-7; D perhaps matches TRBD1 (7 bases). CDR3 length: 15 residues. Germline CDR1 reads MNHEY; CDR2 reads SVGEGT. V lost 2 bases to trimming and J lost 3 bases, with 14 bases between them. The CDR3: CASSYETGEDYEQYF. The DNA of the CDR3 is TGTGCCAGCAGTTACGAAACAGGGGAGGACTACGAGCAGTACTTC.

The chain couples TRBV18 to TRBJ1-1; D is unresolved. The CDR3 has 12 residues. The germline gives CDR1 KGHSH, CDR2 LQKENI. Trimming cost V 4 bases and J 4 bases, with 7 bases left between them. The CDR3 reads CASSLDGTEAFF. For the CDR3, the DNA is TGTGCCAGCTCACTGGATGGCACTGAAGCTTTCTTT.

V gene TRBV5-1 combines with J gene TRBJ2-5; 10 positions match TRBD2. Germline V CDR1 and CDR2: SGHRS, YFSETQ. The CDR3 loop spans 17 amino acids. Trimming cost V 0 bases and J 2 bases; bases outside gene matches: 7. The CDR3 loop reads CASSLAFSGRNQETQYF. CDR3 DNA sequence: TGCGCCAGCAGCTTGGCATTTAGCGGGAGGAATCAAGAGACCCAGTACTTC. The full variable domain, its missing parts supplied by reference TRBV5-1 and TRBJ2-5, is KAGVTQTPRYLIKTRGQQVTLSCSPISGHRSVSWYQQTPGQGLQFLFEYFSETQRNKGNFPGRFSGRQFSNSRSEMNVSTLELGDSALYLCASSLAFSGRNQETQYFGPGTRLLVL.

The J gene is TRBJ1-2, the V gene TRBV7-2, with 7 bases matching TRBD1. The CDR3 loop spans 16 amino acids. CDR1 and CDR2 (germline): SGHTA, FQGNSA. The V segment lost 5 bases and the J segment 7 bases; nucleotides outside the gene matches: 16. The CDR3 protein is CASSVGGPGRVGGYTF. The CDR3 region has the DNA TGTGCCAGCAGCGTAGGGGGCCCCGGGCGGGTTGGTGGCTACACCTTC.

This clone has a single count. Other nucleotide sequences in the sample specify the same CDR3. The rearrangement links TRBV7-2 to TRBJ1-1, with D uncertain. The V gene's germline CDR1 is SGHTA and CDR2 FQGNSA. This CDR3 is built from 14 residues. Trimming shortened V by 1 base and J by 0 bases, and 6 bases separated the two germline ends. The CDR3 loop reads CASSLGRVNTEAFF. The CDR3 region has the DNA TGTGCCAGCAGCTTAGGGAGGGTGAACACTGAAGCTTTCTTT.

This rearrangement joins TRBV6-1 to TRBJ2-1; a possible D gene is TRBD2 (5 bases). Deletions cut 2 bases from V and 5 bases from J, with 10 bases between. Germline CDR1 MNHNS, CDR2 SASEGT. CDR3 length equals 14 residues. The DNA for the CDR3 is TGTGCCAGCAGTGAAATGTGGGGAGACAATGAGCAGTTCTTC. Translated: CASSEMWGDNEQFF.

The count of this clone is one. CDR3 in DNA: TGTGCCAGCAGCGTAAAGACCCAGTACTTC. Its protein product is CASSVKTQYF. The chain couples TRBV4-2 to TRBJ2-5, with no clear D. V dropped 5 bases and J dropped 6 bases, with 4 bases sitting between them. Germline lookup yields CDR1 LGHNA and CDR2 YNFKEQ. The CDR3 spans 10 residues.

The count of this clone is one. The chain combines TRBV29-1 with TRBJ2-1; D may match TRBD1 or TRBD2 (5 bases each). The CDR3 consists of 13 residues. CDR1 and CDR2 (germline): SQVTM, ANQGSEA. Trimming took off 7 bases at V and 6 bases at J, with 16 bases between the two ends. CDR3 sequence reads: CSGSGLGVNEQFF. CDR3 bases: TGCAGCGGAAGCGGTCTAGGGGTCAATGAGCAGTTCTTC.

With regard to this clone: Other DNA sequences from this sample encode an identical CDR3 as well. The chain has TRBV3-1 (or the pseudogene TRBV3-2) and TRBJ2-7; D call uncertain. The V end lost 4 bases, the J end lost 2 bases, and 3 bases lay between the germline ends. The CDR3 covers 11 residues. Germline CDR1 reads LGHDT; CDR2 reads YNNKEL (reference sequence). The CDR3 DNA is TGTGCCAGCAGCCGAGCCTACGAGCAGTACTTC. Translation: CASSRAYEQYF.

The V and J genes are TRBV7-2 and TRBJ2-5; D gene ambiguous. V lost 4 bases, J lost 5 bases, and 14 bases lay in between. The CDR3 contains 14 residues. The V gene's germline CDR1 is SGHTA and CDR2 FQGNSA. This CDR3 reads CASSSQGRSETQYF. DNA of the CDR3: TGTGCCAGCAGCTCGCAAGGACGGTCGGAGACCCAGTACTTC.

The chain carries TRBV9 and TRBJ2-3; 7 bases line up with TRBD1. Germline-derived CDR1 and CDR2 are SGDLS and YYNGEE. V was clipped by 4 bases and J by 0 bases; unmatched bases: 2. This CDR3 contains 14 residues. CDR3 region: CASSKGQSTDTQYF. CDR3 DNA sequence: TGTGCCAGCAGCAAGGGACAGAGCACAGATACGCAGTATTTT.

The genes are TRBV30 and TRBJ2-7; tentative D call: TRBD2 (6 bases). The V and J ends lost 0 bases and 1 base respectively, with 10 bases between them. From germline, CDR1 is GTSNPN and CDR2 SVGIG (reference sequence). The length of the CDR3 is 14 residues. Written as DNA, the CDR3 is TGTGCCTGGAGTGTTGGGGGGACTTCCTACGAGCAGTACTTC. This sequence encodes CAWSVGGTSYEQYF.

The chain uses TRBV27 and TRBJ2-1, with D possibly matching TRBD2 (5 bases). V gave up 7 bases and J gave up 0 bases, with 13 bases separating them. From germline, CDR1 is MNHEY and CDR2 SMNVEV (reference sequence). CDR3 length equals 15 residues. CDR3: CASNLRGHSYNEQFF. In DNA, the CDR3 is TGTGCCAGCAACTTGAGAGGGCACTCCTACAATGAGCAGTTCTTC.

The V gene is TRBV7-8, the J gene TRBJ1-1; D might be TRBD1 (6 bases). V shed 1 base and J shed 4 bases, with 10 bases lying between them. This CDR3 region has 14 residues. Germline V gene lookup returns CDR1 SGHVS and CDR2 FQNEAQ. The CDR3 loop is CASSLGGPSTEAFF. CDR3 nucleotides: TGTGCCAGCAGCTTAGGGGGGCCGAGCACTGAAGCTTTCTTT.

V and J are TRBV10-3 and TRBJ2-5, with a weak D call TRBD1 (5 bases). The CDR3 has 16 amino acids. Per germline, CDR1 ENHRY and CDR2 SYGVKD. The V and J ends lost 1 base and 2 bases respectively, with 14 bases between them. CDR3 amino acids: CAISEWVGAAQETQYF. CDR3 DNA sequence: TGTGCCATCAGTGAGTGGGTTGGGGCAGCACAAGAGACCCAGTACTTC.

The CDR3 sequence is CASSLDRVSETQYF. The CDR3 nucleotides read TGTGCCAGCTCACTCGACAGGGTTTCAGAGACCCAGTACTTC. The rearrangement joins TRBV18 to TRBJ2-5, with 7 nucleotides matching TRBD1. J lost 4 bases, V lost 4 bases, and 6 bases had no gene match. CDR1 and CDR2 from the germline V gene are KGHSH and LQKENI. The CDR3 has 14 amino acids.

V and J are TRBV3-1 (or the pseudogene TRBV3-2) and TRBJ2-5, with TRBD1 identical over 11 bases. The J segment lost 3 bases and the V segment lost 4 bases, leaving 7 bases of the junction unmatched. This CDR3 contains 16 residues. Germline V gene sequence: CDR1 LGHDT, CDR2 YNNKEL (reference sequence). The CDR3 DNA sequence: TGTGCCAGCAGCCCCACCCCGGGACAGGGGGAAGAGACCCAGTACTTC. It codes for CASSPTPGQGEETQYF.

A remark on this clone: The same CDR3 also results from other DNA sequences found in this sample. This chain connects TRBV6-5 to TRBJ2-1; D tentatively reads TRBD1 or TRBD2 (5 bases each). Germline V gene lookup returns CDR1 MNHEY and CDR2 SVGAGI. Trimming shortened V by 5 bases and J by 0 bases, and 11 bases separated the two germline ends. This CDR3 has 15 amino acids. CDR3 residues: CASSPGRGSYNEQFF. The CDR3 coding sequence is TGTGCCAGCAGTCCGGGACGGGGCTCCTACAATGAGCAGTTCTTC.

The CDR3 coding sequence is TGTGCCAGCAGTGAATATATTCAGAGCAGGTCAACAGATACGCAGTATTTT. It specifies CASSEYIQSRSTDTQYF. This chain joins TRBV25-1 and TRBJ2-3; D is uncertain. With 0 bases removed from V and 3 bases from J, the gap between germline ends came to 16 bases. The CDR3 contains 17 residues. Germline V gene lookup returns CDR1 MGHDK and CDR2 SYGVNS.